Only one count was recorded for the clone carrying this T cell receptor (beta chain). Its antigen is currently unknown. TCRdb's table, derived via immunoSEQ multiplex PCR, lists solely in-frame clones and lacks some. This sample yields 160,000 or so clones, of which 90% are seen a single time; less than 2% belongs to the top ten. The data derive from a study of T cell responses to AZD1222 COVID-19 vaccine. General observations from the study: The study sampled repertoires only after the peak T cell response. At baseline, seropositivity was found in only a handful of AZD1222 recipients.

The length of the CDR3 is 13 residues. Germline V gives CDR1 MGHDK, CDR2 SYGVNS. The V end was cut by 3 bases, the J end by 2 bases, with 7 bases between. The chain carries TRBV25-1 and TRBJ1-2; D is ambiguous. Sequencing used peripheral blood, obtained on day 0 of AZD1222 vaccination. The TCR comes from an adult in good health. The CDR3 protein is CASSEDLNYGYTF. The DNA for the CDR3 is TGTGCCAGCAGTGAGGACCTAAACTATGGCTACACCTTC.